This T cell receptor (beta chain) appears in the sequencing data of a study of T-cell reconstitution after alpha-beta-depleted transplantation in children. Germline CDR1 reads SQVTM; CDR2 reads ANQGSEA. The CDR3 is made up of 14 amino acids. V lost 7 bases to trimming and J lost 0 bases; unmatched junction nucleotides: 6. Preparation of the TCRbeta library used unique molecular identifiers. One entry per CDR3 protein results from TCRdb running MiXCR on the PCR reads. Among about 170,000 distinct CDR3 sequences listed, 11% were seen once. This clonotype was found many times. Its specificity is unknown. Findings and limits, study-wide: Reportedly, only several hundred clones from non-depleted graft cells drove alpha-beta T-cell counts at about two months. Newly produced T cells mostly provided counts and TCRbeta diversity after one year, as hyperexpanded clones declined.

The sample consisted of PBMCs, taken before TCRalphabeta/CD19-depleted stem cell transplant. The genes are TRBV29-1 and TRBJ2-1, with 7 bases lining up with TRBD2. This sequence originates from a boy between 2 and 10 years old with acute myeloid leukemia, due to receive a stem cell transplant. CDR3 amino acids: CSATSVSSYNEQFF. CDR3 coding DNA: TGCAGCGCTACTAGCGTGAGCTCCTACAATGAGCAGTTCTTC.